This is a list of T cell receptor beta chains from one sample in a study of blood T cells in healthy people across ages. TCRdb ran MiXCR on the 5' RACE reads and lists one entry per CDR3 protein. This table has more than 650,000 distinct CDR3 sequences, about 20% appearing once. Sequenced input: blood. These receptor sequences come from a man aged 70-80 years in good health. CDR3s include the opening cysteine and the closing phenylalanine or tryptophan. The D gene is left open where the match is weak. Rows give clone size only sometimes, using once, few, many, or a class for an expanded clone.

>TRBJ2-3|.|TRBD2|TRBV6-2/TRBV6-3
TGTGCCAGCAGTTCGATTCCTAGCGGAGACACAGATACGCAGTATTTT
CASSSIPSGDTDTQYF
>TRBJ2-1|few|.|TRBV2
TGTGCCGGTACCGGGACACCCTACAATGAGCAGTTCTTC
CAGTGTPYNEQFF
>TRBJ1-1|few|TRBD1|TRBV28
TGTGCCAGCGACGGGACAGGGGGCGCGTCGGGTGCTTTCTTT
CASDGTGGASGAFF
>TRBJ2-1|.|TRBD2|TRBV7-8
TGTGCCAGCAGCTTCTTCCTTAGCGGGGCAAAGACCTCCCGCTCCTACAATGAGCAGTTCTTC
CASSFFLSGAKTSRSYNEQFF
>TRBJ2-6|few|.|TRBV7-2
TGTGCCAGCAGCTTAGTCGGCAGGCGGGCTGGGGCCAACGTCCTGACTTTC
CASSLVGRRAGANVLTF
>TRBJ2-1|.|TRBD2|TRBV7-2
TGTGCCAGCAGCCTGAGCGGGGTCCCCAATGAGCAGTTCTTC
CASSLSGVPNEQFF
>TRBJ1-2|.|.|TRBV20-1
TGCAGTGCTAGTGGGCCGGGGAGATTACCACGGGATGGCTACACCTTC
CSASGPGRLPRDGYTF
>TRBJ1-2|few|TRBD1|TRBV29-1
TGCAGCGTTGATAGGACAGGCGACTATGGCTACACCTTC
CSVDRTGDYGYTF
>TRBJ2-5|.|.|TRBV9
TGTGCCAGCAGCGTAGATGCGGGACAAGAGACCCAGTACTTC
CASSVDAGQETQYF
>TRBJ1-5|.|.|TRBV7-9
TGTGCCAGCAGCTTAGGGACTGACCGCTATCAGCCCCAGCATTTT
CASSLGTDRYQPQHF
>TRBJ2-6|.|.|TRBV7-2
TGTGCCAGCAGCTTAACCCAGAATCCAGGGGCCAACGTCCTGACTTTC
CASSLTQNPGANVLTF
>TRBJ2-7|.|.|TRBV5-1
TGCGCCAACAGCTTGGACTTCTACGAGCAGTACTTC
CANSLDFYEQYF
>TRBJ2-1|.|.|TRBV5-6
TGTGCCAGCAGCTTTGATCGGGATGTCAACAATGAGCAGTTCTTC
CASSFDRDVNNEQFF
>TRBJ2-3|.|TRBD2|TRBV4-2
TGTGCCAGCAGCCCTAGCGGGACCCCGATCACAGATACGCAGTATTTT
CASSPSGTPITDTQYF
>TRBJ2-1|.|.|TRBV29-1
TGCAGCGTTGAACTCGGTATGGGGATCGGTGAGCAGTTCTTC
CSVELGMGIGEQFF
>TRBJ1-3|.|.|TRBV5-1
TGCGCCAGCAGCCCGGACAGCCTAATCTCTGGAAACACCATATATTTT
CASSPDSLISGNTIYF
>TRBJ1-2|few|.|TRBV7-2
TGTGCCAGCAGCTTAGCTGGGTCCCCACCTGATGGCTACACCTTC
CASSLAGSPPDGYTF
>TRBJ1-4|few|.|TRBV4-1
TGCGCCAGCAGCCAAGATCGGGCGAGGGGAGGGAATAATGAAAAACTGTTTTTT
CASSQDRARGGNNEKLFF
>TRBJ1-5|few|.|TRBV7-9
TGTGCCAGCAGCCCTGGGACCCCGTGGGGCAATCAGCCCCAGCATTTT
CASSPGTPWGNQPQHF
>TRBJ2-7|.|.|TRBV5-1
TGCGCCAGCAGCTTGTTCCAGGGAGTTAACGAGCAGTACTTC
CASSLFQGVNEQYF